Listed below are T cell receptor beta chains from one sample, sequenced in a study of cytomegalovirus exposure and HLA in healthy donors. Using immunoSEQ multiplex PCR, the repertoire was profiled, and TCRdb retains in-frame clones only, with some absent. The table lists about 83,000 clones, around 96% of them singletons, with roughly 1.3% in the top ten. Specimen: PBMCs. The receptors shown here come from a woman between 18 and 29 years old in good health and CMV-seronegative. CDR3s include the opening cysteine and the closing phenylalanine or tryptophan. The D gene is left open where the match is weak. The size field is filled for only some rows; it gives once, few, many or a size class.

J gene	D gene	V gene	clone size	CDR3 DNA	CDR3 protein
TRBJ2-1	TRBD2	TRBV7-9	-	TGTGCCAGCAGCCTCGGCGGGACTAGCGTGTACAATGAGCAGTTCTTC	CASSLGGTSVYNEQFF
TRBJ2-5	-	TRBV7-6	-	TGTGCCAGCAGCTTACGAGCCCAAGAGACCCAGTACTTC	CASSLRAQETQYF
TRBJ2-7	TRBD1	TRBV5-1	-	TGCGCCAGCAAACAGGGGAACGAGCAGTACTTC	CASKQGNEQYF
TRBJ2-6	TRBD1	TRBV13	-	TGTGCCAGCAGCCTTCCGCCGGGACAGCAACCTTCTGGGGCCAACGTCCTGACTTTC	CASSLPPGQQPSGANVLTF
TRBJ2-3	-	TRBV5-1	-	TGCGCCAGCAGCTTGAGTGGGGCGGGACGAACAGATACGCAGTATTTT	CASSLSGAGRTDTQYF
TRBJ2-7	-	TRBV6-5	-	TGTGCCAGCAGTTATGGCTCTTTCGCCGACTCCGAGCAGTACTTC	CASSYGSFADSEQYF
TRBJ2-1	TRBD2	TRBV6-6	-	TGTGCCAGCAGGGAGCTAGCGGGAAAGGGAAATGAGCAGTTCTTC	CASRELAGKGNEQFF
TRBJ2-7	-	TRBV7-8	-	TGTGCCAGCAGCTTTGGAGGTAGCTACGAGCAGTACTTC	CASSFGGSYEQYF
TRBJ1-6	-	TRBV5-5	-	TGTGCCAGCAGCTTGGGACGGCAGCGGCTAAGTTCACCCCTCCACTTT	CASSLGRQRLSSPLHF
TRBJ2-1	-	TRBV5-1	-	TGCGCCAGCAGCCCGACGCTAGATTCCTACAATGAGCAGTTCTTC	CASSPTLDSYNEQFF
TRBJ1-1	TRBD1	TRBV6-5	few	TGTGCCAGCAGCACGGGACAGACCACTGAAGCTTTCTTT	CASSTGQTTEAFF
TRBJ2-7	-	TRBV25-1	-	TGTGCCAGCGCGACAGTTCCCTACGAGCAGTACTTC	CASATVPYEQYF
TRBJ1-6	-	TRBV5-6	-	TGTGCCAGCAGCTTAGGCGGGATTGGTTCACCCCTCCACTTT	CASSLGGIGSPLHF
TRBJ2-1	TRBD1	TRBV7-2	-	TGTGCCAGCAGCTTACAGGGGGCCCTGGCCAACAATGAGCAGTTCTTC	CASSLQGALANNEQFF
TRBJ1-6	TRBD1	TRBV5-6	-	TGTGCCAGCAGCCTGACAGGGATTAATTCACCCCTCCACTTT	CASSLTGINSPLHF
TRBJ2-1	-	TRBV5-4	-	TGTGCCAGCAGCTTGGTGGGGAAAAAGGGGAAGAGCTCCTACAATGAGCAGTTCTTC	CASSLVGKKGKSSYNEQFF
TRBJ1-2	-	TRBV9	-	TGTGCCAGCAGCGTAGCTACCGTAAACTATGGCTACACCTTC	CASSVATVNYGYTF
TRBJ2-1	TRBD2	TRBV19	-	TGTGCCAGTCTCCCGGGAGGCCCATACAATGAGCAGTTCTTC	CASLPGGPYNEQFF
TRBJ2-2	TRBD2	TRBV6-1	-	TGTGCCAGCAGTGGGGGACTAGCGCCGAACACCGGGGAGCTGTTTTTT	CASSGGLAPNTGELFF
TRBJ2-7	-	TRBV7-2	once	TGTGCCAGCAGCTTAATTCGCGAGCAGTACTTC	CASSLIREQYF
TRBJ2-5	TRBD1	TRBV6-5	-	TGTGCCAGCATCACGAGGGACAGCAATCAAGAGACCCAGTACTTC	CASITRDSNQETQYF
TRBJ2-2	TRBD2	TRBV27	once	TGTGCCAGCAGTTTATCGCCTAGCGGGCCCACCGGGGAGCTGTTTTTT	CASSLSPSGPTGELFF
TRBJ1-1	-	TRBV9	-	TGTGCCAGCAGCGTAGACAGGGACACTGAAGCTTTCTTT	CASSVDRDTEAFF
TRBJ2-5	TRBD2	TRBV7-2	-	TGTGCCAGCAGGCCCACTAGCGGGAGCGAGACCCAGTACTTC	CASRPTSGSETQYF
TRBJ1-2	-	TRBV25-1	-	TGTGCCAGCAAAGCCCCGGACAGAATCTATGGCTACACCTTC	CASKAPDRIYGYTF
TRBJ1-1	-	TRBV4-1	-	TGCGCCAGCAGCACAGGAGGGAAACTGAACACTGAAGCTTTCTTT	CASSTGGKLNTEAFF
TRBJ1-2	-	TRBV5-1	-	TGCGCCAGCAGCTTCTCGTCAGGCTTCGACTATGGCTACACCTTC	CASSFSSGFDYGYTF
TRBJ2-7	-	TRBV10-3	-	TGTGCCATCTCTCGCGGCACCTCCTACGAGCAGTACTTC	CAISRGTSYEQYF
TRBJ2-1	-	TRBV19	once	TGTGCCAGTAGTATAGATCCAGGTCGTTGGCGCAATGAGCAGTTCTTC	CASSIDPGRWRNEQFF
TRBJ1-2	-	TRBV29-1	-	TGCAGCGTTGACAGGACTCCCTATGGCTACACCTTC	CSVDRTPYGYTF
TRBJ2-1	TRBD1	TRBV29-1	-	TGCAGCGGAGGGACAGAGAGCTCCTACAATGAGCAGTTCTTC	CSGGTESSYNEQFF
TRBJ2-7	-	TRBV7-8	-	TGTGCCAGCAGGCCAAACCTCTGGAAGGGGTTCATCTACGAGCAGTACTTC	CASRPNLWKGFIYEQYF
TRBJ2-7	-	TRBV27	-	TGTGCCAGCAGTCGGACTACTCCCTACGAGCAGTACTTC	CASSRTTPYEQYF
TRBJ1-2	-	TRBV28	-	TGTGCCAGCAGTTTGGCGAAGGGGATCTATGGCTACACCTTC	CASSLAKGIYGYTF
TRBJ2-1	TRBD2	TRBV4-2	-	TGTGCCAGCAGCCAAAACCCTTCACTAGCGGCGGAGCAGTTCTTC	CASSQNPSLAAEQFF
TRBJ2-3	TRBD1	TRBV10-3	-	TGTGCCATCAGTGAGTTAAAGGGACAGATCTTAAGCACAGATACGCAGTATTTT	CAISELKGQILSTDTQYF
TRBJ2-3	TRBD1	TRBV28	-	TGTGCCAGCCGGACAGGTCCTAGCACAGATACGCAGTATTTT	CASRTGPSTDTQYF
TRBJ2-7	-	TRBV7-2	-	TGTGCCAGCAGCTTTAGCTCCTACGAGCAGTACTTC	CASSFSSYEQYF
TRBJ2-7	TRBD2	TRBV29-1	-	TGCAGCGTCATTACTAGCGACCTCTACGAGCAGTACTTC	CSVITSDLYEQYF
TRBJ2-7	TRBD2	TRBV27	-	TGTGCCGCGGGGGAAATGGTTTACGAGCAGTACTTC	CAAGEMVYEQYF
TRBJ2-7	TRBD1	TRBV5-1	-	TGCGCCAGCAGCTCAGGGGGGACAGGCTCCTACGAGCAGTACTTC	CASSSGGTGSYEQYF
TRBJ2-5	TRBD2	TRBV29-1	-	TGCAGCGTTGGGCTAGCGGGAGTCGGGGAGACCCAGTACTTC	CSVGLAGVGETQYF
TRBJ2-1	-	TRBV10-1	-	TGCGCCAGCAGTGATCCGGTGATCTCCTACAATGAGCAGTTCTTC	CASSDPVISYNEQFF
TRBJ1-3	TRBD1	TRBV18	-	TGTGCCATCTCCGGGACAGGCCCAGGAAACACCATATATTTT	CAISGTGPGNTIYF
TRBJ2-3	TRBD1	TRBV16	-	TGTGCCAGCAGCCAAGGACAGGTTCCAGATACGCAGTATTTT	CASSQGQVPDTQYF
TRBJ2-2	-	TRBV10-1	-	TGCGCCAGCAGTACAGGGAGGGACACCGGGGAGCTGTTTTTT	CASSTGRDTGELFF
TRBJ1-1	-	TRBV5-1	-	TGCGCCAGCAGCTTCTTTCAGCCGGGAATTGAAGCTTTCTTT	CASSFFQPGIEAFF
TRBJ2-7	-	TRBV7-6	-	TGTGCCAGCAGCCCCTTCACTGGCTACGAGCAGTACTTC	CASSPFTGYEQYF
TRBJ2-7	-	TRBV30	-	TGTGCCTGGAGTGTTTATCAGTACGAGCAGTACTTC	CAWSVYQYEQYF
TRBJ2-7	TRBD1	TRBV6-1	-	TGTGCCAGCAGTGTACAGGGGTACGAGCAGTACTTC	CASSVQGYEQYF
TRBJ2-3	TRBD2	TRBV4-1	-	TGCGCCAGCAGCCTGCTTGGGGGAGGGCCAGGGGATACGCAGTATTTT	CASSLLGGGPGDTQYF